Shown below are 17 T cell receptor beta chains from a single sample sequenced in a study of patients and donors after allogeneic stem cell transplantation. TCRdb redid the calling of the RT-PCR reads with MiXCR, one entry per CDR3 protein. The data contain more than 75,000 distinct CDR3 sequences, roughly 4.9% of them singletons. The sequenced material came from blood, either unsorted or a sorted T cell fraction (not recorded which). All receptors come from a human donor who was either an allogeneic HSCT recipient or a stem cell or donor lymphocyte infusion donor (not recorded which). It is not recorded whose cells these are; they may come from a transplant donor.

At least ten counts were recorded for this clonotype. The chain links TRBV11-2 to TRBJ2-1; D is uncertain. Germline V gives CDR1 SGHAT, CDR2 FQNNGV. The CDR3 consists of 16 residues. V lost 5 bases and J 4 bases, leaving 18 bases between the germline ends. The CDR3, as DNA: TGTGCCAGCAGCCCGCAACCTGGTTCGATATACAATGAGCAGTTCTTC. It yields the protein CASSPQPGSIYNEQFF.

This sequence joins TRBV19 and TRBJ1-1; D remains unclear. V shed 5 bases and J shed 0 bases, with 7 bases lying between them. This CDR3 has 13 residues. CDR1 LNHDA and CDR2 SQIVND come from the germline V gene (reference sequence). The CDR3 DNA is TGTGCCAGTAGTCAATACATGAACACTGAAGCTTTCTTT. Translating it yields CASSQYMNTEAFF.

The chain carries TRBV20-1 and TRBJ2-5; no reliable D call. This CDR3 is 11 amino acids long. CDR1 is DFQATT, CDR2 SNEGSKA, per germline (reference sequence). V was shortened by 6 bases and J by 5 bases, with 10 bases between the two germline ends. The CDR3 coding sequence is TGCAGTGCCAGAAGGAGCGAGACCCAGTACTTC. Residues: CSARRSETQYF.

This clonotype was detected many times. The junction departs from the called germline gene at one end, perhaps through a read error. Here the CDR3 DNA reads TGCGCCAGCAGCCGCCAAATACAGCGGGGGGACTCCTACGTGCAGTACTTC. Translated: CASSRQIQRGDSYVQYF. The chain uses TRBV4-1 and TRBJ2-7, with 9 bases that match TRBD2. The CDR3 contains 17 residues. Germline CDR1 and CDR2: MGHRA and YSYEKL.

This chain connects TRBV20-1 to TRBJ1-1; no firm D call. CDR3 length: 15 residues. Germline CDR1 DFQATT, CDR2 SNEGSKA (reference sequence). V shed 5 bases and J shed 1 base, with 17 bases lying between them. The CDR3 region has the DNA TGCAGTGCTCGAAAAGACACGCGACGGAACACTGAAGCTTTCTTT. It translates to CSARKDTRRNTEAFF.

This clonotype was detected many times. V usage is TRBV29-1 and J usage is TRBJ1-1, with D possibly being TRBD1 (6 bases). The CDR3 extends over 11 amino acids. Germline lookup yields CDR1 SQVTM and CDR2 ANQGSEA. Between the trimmed V and J ends, which lost 7 bases and 6 bases, there was a span of 12 bases. CDR3: CSGGRGAEAFF. DNA for the CDR3: TGCAGCGGGGGGAGGGGGGCTGAAGCTTTCTTT. The complete variable domain, with remaining parts taken from reference TRBV29-1 and TRBJ1-1, reads SAVISQKPSRDICQRGTSLTIQCQVDSQVTMMFWYRQQPGQSLTLIATANQGSEATYESGFVIDKFPISRPNLTFSTLTVSNMSPEDSSIYLCSGGRGAEAFFGQGTRLTVV.

This clonotype was seen many times. The chain is built from TRBV28 and TRBJ2-4, with no clear D. Trimming took off 9 bases at V and 0 bases at J, with 15 bases between the two ends. The CDR3 loop spans 15 amino acids. Germline V gene data show CDR1 as MDHEN and CDR2 as SYDVKM. DNA for the CDR3: TGTGCCAGTGCGCCGACATGGGGAGCCAAAAACATTCAGTACTTC. It encodes CASAPTWGAKNIQYF.

This clonotype was observed many times. The gene calls are TRBV28 and TRBJ1-6; no clear D. Trimming took 6 bases from V and 8 from J, leaving 11 bases between them. The CDR3 has 13 residues. Germline V gives CDR1 MDHEN, CDR2 SYDVKM. CDR3 sequence: CASRPQMDSPLHF. The DNA for the CDR3 is TGTGCCAGCAGGCCCCAAATGGATTCACCCCTCCACTTT.

This clonotype was seen more than once but under ten times. The chain uses TRBV30 and TRBJ2-1; a weak D match, TRBD1 (8 bases). V dropped 2 bases and J dropped 12 bases, with 14 bases sitting between them. The CDR3 consists of 12 residues. Germline-derived CDR1 and CDR2 are GTSNPN and SVGIG (reference sequence). CDR3 nucleotides: TGTGCCTGGAGTATCACAGGGGGGGCGCAGTTCTTC. It yields the protein CAWSITGGAQFF.

The table lists this clonotype with a few counts. The V and J genes are TRBV20-1 and TRBJ1-4; TRBD1 agrees at 7 bases. There are 15 residues in the CDR3. V dropped 6 bases and J dropped 0; count of bases not matched to a gene: 7. Germline CDR1 reads DFQATT; CDR2 reads SNEGSKA (reference sequence). The CDR3 bases are TGCAGTGCAACAGGGGTGGGTGCAACTAATGAAAAACTGTTTTTT. As protein: CSATGVGATNEKLFF.

There are many counts of this clonotype. CDR3 bases: TGTGCCAGCAGTGCCCAACTAGCGTCTTCCACAGATACGCAGTATTTT. Residues: CASSAQLASSTDTQYF. This chain links TRBV2 with TRBJ2-3; 7 positions agree with TRBD2. This CDR3 has 16 amino acids. V gave up 4 bases and J gave up 2 bases; unmatched junction bases: 9. Looked up from germline, CDR1 is SNHLY and CDR2 is FYNNEI.

This clonotype occurred many times. V and J are TRBV3-1 and TRBJ1-1, with D possibly being TRBD1 (5 bases). The germline V and J ends were trimmed by 2 bases and 3 bases, with 10 bases remaining between them. The CDR3 has 14 amino acids. From germline, CDR1 is LGHDT and CDR2 YNNKEL (reference sequence). This CDR3 reads CASSQLGGYTEAFF. In nucleotides, the CDR3 is TGTGCCAGCAGCCAACTGGGGGGGTACACTGAAGCTTTCTTT.

This clonotype was seen at least ten times. This rearrangement joins TRBV5-1 to TRBJ1-1; tentative D call: TRBD1 (6 bases). Germline lookup yields CDR1 SGHRS and CDR2 YFSETQ. The ends were cut back, 10 bases at V and 0 bases at J, with 22 bases in the middle. The CDR3 sequence is 16 residues long. The CDR3 reads CASSPGGTGLNTEAFF. In DNA form, the CDR3 reads TGCGCCTCCAGTCCTGGGGGCACAGGCTTGAACACTGAAGCTTTCTTT.

This clonotype appeared many times. V and J are TRBV18 and TRBJ2-5; 7 bases map to TRBD1. The CDR3 contains 14 residues. Germline V CDR1 and CDR2: KGHSH, LQKENI. V was clipped by 5 bases and J by 1 base; unmatched bases: 4. For the CDR3, the DNA is TGTGCCAGCTCAATCGACAGGGCCCAAGAGACCCAGTACTTC. This sequence encodes CASSIDRAQETQYF. The full variable domain, its missing parts supplied by reference TRBV18 and TRBJ2-5, is NAGVMQNPRHLVRRRGQEARLRCSPMKGHSHVYWYRQLPEEGLKFMVYLQKENIIDESGMPKERFSAEFPKEGPSILRIQQVVRGDSAAYFCASSIDRAQETQYFGPGTRLLVL.

This clonotype was seen many times. This sequence joins TRBV4-1 and TRBJ2-7, with 9 bases aligning to TRBD2. The germline V gene has CDR1 MGHRA and CDR2 YSYEKL. The CDR3 runs to 16 residues. V lost 1 base, J lost 0 bases, and 4 bases stayed unmatched. CDR3 region: CASSQGLAGHSYEQYF. CDR3 nucleotide sequence: TGCGCCAGCAGCCAAGGGCTAGCGGGGCACTCCTACGAGCAGTACTTC.

In its sample, this clonotype was seen many times. The chain employs TRBV18 and TRBJ2-3; D remains ambiguous. This CDR3 region has 13 residues. Trimming cost V 6 bases and J 4 bases, with 11 bases left between them. Germline values: CDR1 KGHSH, CDR2 LQKENI. The CDR3 sequence: CASSNTVSDTQYF. The CDR3 nucleotides read TGTGCCAGCTCCAACACAGTCTCAGATACGCAGTATTTT.

This clonotype was seen many times. The J gene is TRBJ1-2, the V gene TRBV6-5, with TRBD1 as a possible D gene (6 bases). The V end was cut by 0 bases, the J end by 6 bases, with 11 bases between. CDR1 is MNHEY, CDR2 SVGAGI, per germline. This CDR3 is built from 14 residues. The CDR3, as DNA: TGTGCCAGCAGTTACTCGACAGGTCGGGATGGCTACACCTTC. Translated: CASSYSTGRDGYTF.